The 8 T cell receptor beta chains below were found in one sample sequenced in a study of blood T cell repertoires in COVID-19. Produced via immunoSEQ multiplex PCR; TCRdb's table is partial and in-frame only. The sample shows about 160,000 clones, 60% to 80% of them seen only once. Sequenced: peripheral blood. The receptors originated from a man between 65 and 85 years old with acute or convalescent COVID-19.

The rearrangement uses TRBV11-3 and TRBJ2-1; no clear D gene. Trimming cost V 0 bases and J 3 bases, with 12 bases left between them. Germline CDR1 is SGHNT and CDR2 is YENEEA. This CDR3 spans 16 amino acids. This CDR3 reads CASSLEGDISYNEQFF. CDR3 sequence (DNA): TGTGCCAGCAGCTTAGAAGGCGACATTAGCTACAATGAGCAGTTCTTC.

In this sample, this clone turned up a few times. The chain carries TRBV5-1 and TRBJ2-5; D is possibly TRBD1 (6 bases). The CDR3 runs 13 residues. Germline V CDR1 and CDR2: SGHRS, YFSETQ. V dropped 0 bases and J dropped 5 bases, with 8 bases sitting between them. The CDR3 sequence: CASSLDRAETQYF. In DNA, the CDR3 is TGCGCCAGCAGCTTGGACAGGGCGGAGACCCAGTACTTC.

The chain has TRBV4-3 and TRBJ2-2; 9 bases agree with TRBD2. CDR1 and CDR2 (germline): LGHNA, YSLEER. The CDR3 runs 18 residues. The junction had 15 bases not matched to a gene; V was cut back by 3 bases and J by 7 bases. CDR3 DNA sequence: TGCGCCAGCAGCCAGGAACTAGCGGGCGGGCCCGGGGGCGGGGAGCTGTTTTTT. Its translation is CASSQELAGGPGGGELFF.

CDR3 coding DNA: TGCGCCAGCAGCAATCTAGCGGGGGGCCCCGAACGGTATTTT. Translation gives CASSNLAGGPERYF. The V call is TRBV5-1, the J call TRBJ2-3, with 11 bases aligning to TRBD2. Germline-derived CDR1 and CDR2 are SGHRS and YFSETQ. V gave up 4 bases and J gave up 14 bases; unmatched junction bases: 12. The CDR3 is 14 residues long.

The V and J genes are TRBV15 and TRBJ1-1, with 10 bases that match TRBD1. The CDR3 covers 15 residues. The V gene end was trimmed by 1 base and the J gene end by 9 bases; junction bases not matched to a gene: 8. CDR1 is LNHNV, CDR2 YYDKDF, per germline (reference sequence). The CDR3 bases are TGTGCCACCAGCAGAGTAGGGACAGGGGATTATAAAGCTTTCTTT. It is translated as CATSRVGTGDYKAFF. The variable domain in full, with the rest retrieved from reference TRBV15 and TRBJ1-1, is DAMVIQNPRYQVTQFGKPVTLSCSQTLNHNVMYWYQQKSSQAPKLLFHYYDKDFNNEADTPDNFQSRRPNTSFCFLDIRSPGLGDTAMYLCATSRVGTGDYKAFFGQGTRLTVV.

The chain uses TRBV10-3 and TRBJ2-7; 9 bases agree with TRBD1. V was pared by 5 bases and J by 5 bases, with 7 bases of the junction left unmatched. The germline V gene has CDR1 ENHRY and CDR2 SYGVKD. The CDR3 is 14 amino acids. CDR3 sequence reads: CAISSGTGMDEQYF. In DNA form, the CDR3 reads TGTGCCATCAGTTCCGGGACAGGGATGGACGAGCAGTACTTC.

This CDR3 reads CSAGLRDEQFF. The DNA of the CDR3 is TGCAGTGCTGGACTGCGCGATGAGCAGTTCTTC. The V gene is TRBV20-1, the J gene TRBJ2-1; D is possibly TRBD2 (5 bases). Germline lookup yields CDR1 DFQATT and CDR2 SNEGSKA (reference sequence). There are 11 residues in the CDR3. V was pared by 5 bases and J by 8 bases, with 10 bases between.

This chain connects TRBV7-9 to TRBJ1-1; 11 bases are shared with TRBD1. The CDR3 has 13 residues. The germline V gene has CDR1 SEHNR and CDR2 FQNEAQ (reference sequence). The ends lost 5 bases at V and 11 bases at J; junction bases unmatched: 7. The CDR3 DNA follows: TGTGCCAGCAGCCGGGACAGGGGGACCGCTGCTTTCTTT. It specifies CASSRDRGTAAFF.